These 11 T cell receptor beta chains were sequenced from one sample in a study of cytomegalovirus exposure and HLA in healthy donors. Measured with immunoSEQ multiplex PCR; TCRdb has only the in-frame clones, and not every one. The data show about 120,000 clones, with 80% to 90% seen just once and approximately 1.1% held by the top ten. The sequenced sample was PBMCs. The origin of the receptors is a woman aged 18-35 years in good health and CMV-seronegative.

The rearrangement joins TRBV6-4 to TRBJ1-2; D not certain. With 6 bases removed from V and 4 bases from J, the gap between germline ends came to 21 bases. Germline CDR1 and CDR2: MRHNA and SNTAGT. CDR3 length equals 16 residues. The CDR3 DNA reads TGTGCCAGCAGCGAAACGGAACGACACGATATCTATGGCTACACCTTC. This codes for CASSETERHDIYGYTF.

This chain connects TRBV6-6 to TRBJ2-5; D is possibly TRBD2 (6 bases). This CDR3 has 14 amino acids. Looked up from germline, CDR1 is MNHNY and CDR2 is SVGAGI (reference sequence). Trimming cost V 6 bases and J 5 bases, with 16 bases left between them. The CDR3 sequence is CASRWRAKGETQYF. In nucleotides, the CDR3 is TGTGCCAGCAGGTGGAGGGCCAAGGGGGAGACCCAGTACTTC.

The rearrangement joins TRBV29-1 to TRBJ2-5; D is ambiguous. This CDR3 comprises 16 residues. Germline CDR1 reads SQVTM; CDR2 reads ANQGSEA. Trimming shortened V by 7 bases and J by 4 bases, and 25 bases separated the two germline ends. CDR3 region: CSAFFNLWSVGETQYF. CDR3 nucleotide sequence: TGCAGCGCCTTCTTTAATCTTTGGAGCGTGGGAGAGACCCAGTACTTC.

The CDR3 reads CASSARGGQNSPLHF. In nucleotides, the CDR3 is TGTGCCAGCAGTGCGAGGGGGGGCCAAAATTCACCCCTCCACTTT. V is TRBV25-1 and J is TRBJ1-6, with D perhaps matching TRBD1 (6 bases). The V end lost 4 bases, the J end lost 7 bases, and 14 bases lay between the germline ends. The CDR3 is 15 amino acids. CDR1 MGHDK and CDR2 SYGVNS come from the germline V gene.

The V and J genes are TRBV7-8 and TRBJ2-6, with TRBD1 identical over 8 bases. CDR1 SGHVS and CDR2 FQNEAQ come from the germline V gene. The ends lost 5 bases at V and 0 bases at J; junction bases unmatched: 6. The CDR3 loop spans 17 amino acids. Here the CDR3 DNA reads TGTGCCAGCAGCGTACCAACAGGGGGCTCTGGGGCCAACGTCCTGACTTTC. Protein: CASSVPTGGSGANVLTF.

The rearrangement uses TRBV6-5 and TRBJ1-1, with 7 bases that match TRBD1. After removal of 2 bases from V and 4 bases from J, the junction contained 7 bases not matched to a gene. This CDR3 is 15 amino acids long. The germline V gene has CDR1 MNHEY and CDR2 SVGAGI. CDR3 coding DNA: TGTGCCAGCAGTTACCTTTCGCAGGGGGTCACTGAAGCTTTCTTT. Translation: CASSYLSQGVTEAFF.

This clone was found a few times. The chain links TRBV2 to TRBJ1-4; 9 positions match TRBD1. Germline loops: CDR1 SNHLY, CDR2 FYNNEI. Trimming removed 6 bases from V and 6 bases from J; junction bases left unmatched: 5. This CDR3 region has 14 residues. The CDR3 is CASSPDRGDEKLFF. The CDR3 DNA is TGTGCCAGCAGCCCGGACAGGGGAGATGAAAAACTGTTTTTT.

CDR3 DNA sequence: TGTGCCAGCAGTTTACCTACAGGGGGCATAGAGCCCCAGCATTTT. Protein: CASSLPTGGIEPQHF. The V call is TRBV28, the J call TRBJ1-5; TRBD1 agrees at 9 bases. Germline V CDR1 and CDR2: MDHEN, SYDVKM. V was clipped by 2 bases and J by 8 bases; unmatched bases: 7. The CDR3 is 15 amino acids.

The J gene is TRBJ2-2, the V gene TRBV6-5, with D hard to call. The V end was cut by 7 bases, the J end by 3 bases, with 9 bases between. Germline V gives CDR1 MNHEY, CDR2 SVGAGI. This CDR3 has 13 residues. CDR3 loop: CASIELHTGELFF. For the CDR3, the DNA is TGTGCCAGCATCGAACTCCACACCGGGGAGCTGTTTTTT.

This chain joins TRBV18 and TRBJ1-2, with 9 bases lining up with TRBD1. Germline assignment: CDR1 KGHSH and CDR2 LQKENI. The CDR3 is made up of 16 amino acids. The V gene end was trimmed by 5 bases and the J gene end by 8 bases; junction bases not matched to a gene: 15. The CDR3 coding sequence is TGTGCCAGCTCATCGAGCGAAACAGGGGGCATCGGAGGCTACACCTTC. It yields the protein CASSSSETGGIGGYTF.

For the CDR3, the DNA is TGTGCCAGCAGCCCGGGCACAGATACGCAGTATTTT. Its translation: CASSPGTDTQYF. J is TRBJ2-3 and V is TRBV6-1; D remains unclear. V was shortened by 6 bases and J by 1 base, with 5 bases between the two germline ends. Germline loops: CDR1 MNHNS, CDR2 SASEGT. The CDR3 contains 12 residues.